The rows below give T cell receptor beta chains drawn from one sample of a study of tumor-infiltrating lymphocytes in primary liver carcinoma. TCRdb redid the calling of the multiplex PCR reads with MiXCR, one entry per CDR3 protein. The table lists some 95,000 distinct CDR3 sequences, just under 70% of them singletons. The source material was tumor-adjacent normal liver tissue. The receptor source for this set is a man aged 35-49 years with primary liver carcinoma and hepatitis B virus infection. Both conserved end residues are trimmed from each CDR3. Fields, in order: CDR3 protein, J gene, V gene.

ASSFKLTGEMF,TRBJ2-2,TRBV11-2
ASSLGGSGFTDTQY,TRBJ2-3,TRBV7-3
ASRKRGRQNYVQY,TRBJ2-7,TRBV7-9
ASRGRGTGNEQF,TRBJ2-1,TRBV6-2/TRBV6-3
ASSQEQVGVGDTQY,TRBJ2-3,TRBV4-2
ASSLEPQPGQGPLGYT,TRBJ1-2,TRBV4-1
IVECPSREAQY,TRBJ2-5,TRBV29-1
TSSPSQGSYEQY,TRBJ2-7,TRBV11-1
ASNYSTGAEAF,TRBJ1-1,TRBV6-5
ASSRGGLNAGELF,TRBJ2-2,TRBV11-2
ASSVRDRADGYA,TRBJ1-2,TRBV5-5
ASSLDPTGGLTGELF,TRBJ2-2,TRBV11-2
ASSLGGYGSDTQY,TRBJ2-3,TRBV11-1
ASSEGHSYGYT,TRBJ1-2,TRBV2